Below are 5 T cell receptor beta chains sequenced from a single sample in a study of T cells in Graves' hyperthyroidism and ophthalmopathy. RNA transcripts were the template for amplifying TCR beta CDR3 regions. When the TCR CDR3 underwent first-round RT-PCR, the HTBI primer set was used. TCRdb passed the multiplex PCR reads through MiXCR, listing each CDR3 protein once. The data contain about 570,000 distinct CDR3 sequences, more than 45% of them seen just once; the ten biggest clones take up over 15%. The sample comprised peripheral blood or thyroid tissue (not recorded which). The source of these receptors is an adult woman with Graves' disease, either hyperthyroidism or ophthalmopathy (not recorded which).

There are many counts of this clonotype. CDR3 DNA sequence: TGTGCCAGCAGCTTGGACAGGGCACCCCTTGGGTCCCAGCATTTT. Translation gives CASSLDRAPLGSQHF. The gene calls are TRBV7-9 and TRBJ1-5; TRBD1 agrees at 8 bases. CDR1 and CDR2 from the germline V gene are SEHNR and FQNEAQ (reference sequence). CDR3 length equals 15 residues. J was trimmed by 11 bases and V by 3 bases; bases with no gene match: 12.

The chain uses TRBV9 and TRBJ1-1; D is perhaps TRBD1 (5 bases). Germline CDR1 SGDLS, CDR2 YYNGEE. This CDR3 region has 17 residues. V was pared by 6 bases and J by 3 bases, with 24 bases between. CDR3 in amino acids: CASTEGSVFGGDTEAFF. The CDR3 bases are TGTGCCAGCACCGAGGGGTCAGTTTTTGGGGGGGACACTGAAGCTTTCTTT.

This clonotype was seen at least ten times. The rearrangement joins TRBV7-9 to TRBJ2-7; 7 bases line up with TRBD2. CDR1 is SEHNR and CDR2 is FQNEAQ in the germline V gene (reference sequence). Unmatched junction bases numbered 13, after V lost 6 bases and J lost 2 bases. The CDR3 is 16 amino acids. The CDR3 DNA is TGTGCCAGCAGTTCCCTCGGCGGGAGTCGAGCCTACGAGCAGTACTTC. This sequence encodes CASSSLGGSRAYEQYF.

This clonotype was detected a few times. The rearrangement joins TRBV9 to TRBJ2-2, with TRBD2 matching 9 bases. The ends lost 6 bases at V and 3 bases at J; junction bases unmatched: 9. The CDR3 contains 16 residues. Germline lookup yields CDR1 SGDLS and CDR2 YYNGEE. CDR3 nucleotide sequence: TGTGCCAGCACCGCCGCGGGAGGGGATTACACCGGGGAGCTGTTTTTT. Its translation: CASTAAGGDYTGELFF. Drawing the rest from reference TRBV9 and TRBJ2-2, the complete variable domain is DSGVTQTPKHLITATGQRVTLRCSPRSGDLSVYWYQQSLDQGLQFLIQYYNGEERAKGNILERFSAQQFPDLHSELNLSSLELGDSALYFCASTAAGGDYTGELFFGEGSRLTVL.

The CDR3 loop reads CASSYMGYEQYF. The CDR3 region has the DNA TGTGCCAGCAGTTATATGGGATACGAGCAGTACTTC. The chain employs TRBV6-4 and TRBJ2-7; D is unresolved. The V end was cut by 5 bases, the J end by 4 bases, with 9 bases between. The CDR3 consists of 12 residues. Germline CDR1 and CDR2: MRHNA and SNTAGT.